Each of the 18 T cell receptor beta chains below was sequenced from the same sample in a study of cytomegalovirus exposure and HLA in healthy donors. The study ran its PCR with 60 Vbeta and 13 Jbeta primers. The data were produced by immunoSEQ multiplex PCR, yet TCRdb's version contains in-frame clones alone and is incomplete. Here the sample spans tens of thousands of clones, around four fifths being singletons. What was sequenced was PBMCs. The receptors here all came from a man in his fifties or sixties in good health and CMV-seronegative.

This clone was picked up a small number of times. This chain connects TRBV7-2 to TRBJ2-7, with TRBD2 matching 10 bases. V lost 1 base and J lost 2; bases outside the gene matches: 8. The CDR3 runs 17 residues. CDR1 and CDR2 (germline): SGHTA, FQGNSA. The DNA of the CDR3 is TGTGCCAGCAGCTTAGGGGTGGCGAGCGGGGGGGCCTACGAGCAGTACTTC. Translation gives CASSLGVASGGAYEQYF. Full variable domain (outside the CDR3, taken from reference TRBV7-2 and TRBJ2-7): GAGVSQSPSNKVTEKGKDVELRCDPISGHTALYWYRQSLGQGLEFLIYFQGNSAPDKSGLPSDRFSAERTGGSVSTLTIQRTQQEDSAVYLCASSLGVASGGAYEQYFGPGTRLTVT.

This chain joins TRBV9 and TRBJ2-5, with 11 nucleotides matching TRBD2. Germline values: CDR1 SGDLS, CDR2 YYNGEE. The length of the CDR3 is 15 residues. Trimming took 0 bases from V and 4 from J; bases not matched to a gene: 2. The CDR3 spells CASSVALAGGETQYF. The CDR3 bases are TGTGCCAGCAGCGTAGCCCTAGCGGGGGGAGAGACCCAGTACTTC.

This clone was recorded a few times. J is TRBJ2-1 and V is TRBV6-1, with 7 nucleotides matching TRBD2. The CDR3 contains 15 residues. V trimming: 6 bases; J trimming: 8 bases; junction bases outside the gene matches: 13. CDR1 is MNHNS, CDR2 SASEGT, per germline. Here the CDR3 reads CASRDRRGGPDEQFF. The CDR3, as DNA: TGTGCCAGCAGGGATCGACGGGGAGGGCCCGATGAGCAGTTCTTC.

The chain has TRBV7-6 and TRBJ2-7; 12 bases fit TRBD1. CDR1 and CDR2 from the germline V gene are SGHVS and FNYEAQ. V dropped 1 base and J dropped 6; count of bases not matched to a gene: 10. There are 17 residues in the CDR3. The CDR3 here is CASSLDRDRGRFGEQYF. The CDR3 coding sequence is TGTGCCAGCAGCTTAGACCGGGACAGGGGGCGTTTCGGCGAGCAGTACTTC.

The chain combines TRBV10-3 with TRBJ1-5; a possible D gene is TRBD1 (5 bases). This CDR3 spans 15 amino acids. V was trimmed by 2 bases and J by 11 bases, leaving 19 bases between them. Germline CDR1 is ENHRY and CDR2 is SYGVKD. The chain's CDR3 is CAISEDSLASDAQHF. The DNA of the CDR3 is TGTGCCATCAGTGAGGACAGCCTCGCGTCGGATGCCCAGCATTTT.

The rearrangement joins TRBV30 to TRBJ1-4; 7 nucleotides line up with TRBD1. The CDR3 has 13 residues. Germline CDR1 and CDR2: GTSNPN and SVGIG (reference sequence). Unmatched junction bases numbered 2, after V lost 3 bases and J lost 4 bases. The CDR3 DNA reads TGTGCCTGGAGCCGACAGGGTAATGAAAAACTGTTTTTT. It yields the protein CAWSRQGNEKLFF.

This clone was seen just once. The CDR3 is CASREGQGYTEAFF. The CDR3 DNA follows: TGTGCCAGCAGGGAGGGACAGGGCTACACTGAAGCTTTCTTT. The rearrangement joins TRBV25-1 to TRBJ1-1; 9 positions match TRBD1. The CDR3 consists of 14 residues. V shed 6 bases, J shed 3 bases, and the junction held 5 bases outside the gene matches. CDR1 is MGHDK and CDR2 is SYGVNS in the germline V gene.

The chain uses TRBV5-6 and TRBJ1-2; 11 nucleotides agree with TRBD1. CDR1 is SGHDT and CDR2 is YYEEEE in the germline V gene. V gave up 4 bases and J gave up 8 bases; unmatched junction bases: 10. CDR3 length equals 15 residues. CDR3 sequence (DNA): TGTGCCAGCAGCGGGAAGGACAGGGGGCTCGGGGGCTACACCTTC. Translation gives CASSGKDRGLGGYTF.

The rearrangement uses TRBV9 and TRBJ1-4; D is unresolved. In germline, CDR1 is SGDLS, CDR2 YYNGEE. Trimming pared 3 bases from V and 3 bases from J, leaving 15 bases between. The CDR3 sequence is 16 residues long. The CDR3 DNA follows: TGTGCCAGCAGCGGTGTCGGGGTAGGTGCTAATGAAAAACTGTTTTTT. Translation: CASSGVGVGANEKLFF.

The genes are TRBV28 and TRBJ2-7; 9 bases are a match to TRBD2. The CDR3 covers 14 residues. Losses at the gene ends were 7 bases for V and 3 bases for J; bases not matched to a gene: 7. Germline V gene lookup returns CDR1 MDHEN and CDR2 SYDVKM. The CDR3 DNA sequence: TGTGCCAGCAATGGGGGCGGGGGGGACTACGAGCAGTACTTC. Protein sequence: CASNGGGGDYEQYF.

V and J are TRBV19 and TRBJ2-5; TRBD2 agrees at 7 bases. Germline values: CDR1 LNHDA, CDR2 SQIVND (reference sequence). V lost 7 bases to trimming and J lost 5 bases; unmatched junction nucleotides: 13. The CDR3 totals 15 residues. Here the CDR3 reads CASKNRAGSSETQYF. In DNA form, the CDR3 reads TGTGCCAGTAAAAACCGAGCGGGATCATCTGAGACCCAGTACTTC.

The chain has TRBV5-1 and TRBJ1-1; D is possibly TRBD1 (6 bases). The germline gives CDR1 SGHRS, CDR2 YFSETQ. The CDR3 sequence is 15 residues long. V lost 4 bases, J lost 6 bases, and 19 bases lay in between. In DNA form, the CDR3 reads TGCGCCAGCAGCCTGGGGGGGCCTGGTATTGCTGAAGCTTTCTTT. Amino acids: CASSLGGPGIAEAFF.

The chain links TRBV18 to TRBJ2-7; D possibly corresponds to TRBD2 (7 bases). Germline lookup yields CDR1 KGHSH and CDR2 LQKENI. CDR3 length equals 13 residues. The V end was cut by 2 bases, the J end by 6 bases, with 11 bases between. Written as DNA, the CDR3 is TGTGCCAGCTCACCAGGGGGGGGCCTCGAGCAGTACTTC. It translates to CASSPGGGLEQYF. The full variable domain, its missing parts supplied by reference TRBV18 and TRBJ2-7, is NAGVMQNPRHLVRRRGQEARLRCSPMKGHSHVYWYRQLPEEGLKFMVYLQKENIIDESGMPKERFSAEFPKEGPSILRIQQVVRGDSAAYFCASSPGGGLEQYFGPGTRLTVT.

The chain couples TRBV7-9 to TRBJ1-2, with D unresolved. The CDR3 sequence is 13 residues long. Trimming removed 5 bases at V and 8 bases at J, with 15 bases between. The germline V gene encodes CDR1 SEHNR and CDR2 FQNEAQ (reference sequence). This CDR3 is CASSPPTKDGYTF. The CDR3 DNA reads as TGTGCCAGCAGCCCTCCGACAAAAGACGGCTACACCTTC.

CDR3 residues: CASSQGTGNYGYTF. CDR3 DNA sequence: TGCGCCAGCAGCCAAGGGACAGGGAACTATGGCTACACCTTC. V usage is TRBV4-1 and J usage is TRBJ1-2; 8 nucleotides agree with TRBD1. Unmatched junction bases numbered 0, after V lost 1 base and J lost 2 bases. Germline CDR1 is MGHRA and CDR2 is YSYEKL. The length of the CDR3 is 14 residues.

The V and J genes are TRBV29-1 and TRBJ1-1; D gene ambiguous. V lost 3 bases and J lost 5, with 7 bases in between. This CDR3 region has 11 residues. From germline, CDR1 is SQVTM and CDR2 ANQGSEA. CDR3 coding DNA: TGCAGCGTTGACCGGGGAACTGAAGCTTTCTTT. It specifies CSVDRGTEAFF.

The chain couples TRBV11-3 to TRBJ2-1, with 8 positions matching TRBD1. From germline, CDR1 is SGHNT and CDR2 YENEEA. The J segment lost 6 bases and the V segment lost 5 bases, leaving 3 bases of the junction unmatched. The CDR3 runs 13 residues. The CDR3 region is CASSGGTGNEQFF. CDR3 bases: TGTGCCAGCAGCGGAGGGACAGGCAATGAGCAGTTCTTC.

This rearrangement joins TRBV11-3 to TRBJ1-2, with 8 bases fitting TRBD1. This CDR3 is built from 15 residues. Germline V CDR1 and CDR2: SGHNT, YENEEA. The junction had 7 bases not matched to a gene; V was cut back by 3 bases and J by 4 bases. The CDR3, as DNA: TGTGCCAGCAGCTTGGGCAGGGGGCCCAGCTATGGCTACACCTTC. Protein sequence: CASSLGRGPSYGYTF.